The rows below give T cell receptor beta chains drawn from one sample of a study of T cell responses to AZD1222 COVID-19 vaccine. Assay: immunoSEQ multiplex PCR; the TCRdb copy retains only in-frame clones and omits some. The table records over 100,000 clones, about nine tenths of them present only once. The specimen was peripheral blood, collected on day 0 of AZD1222 vaccination. These receptors were collected from an adult in good health. CDR3s include the opening cysteine and the closing phenylalanine or tryptophan. The order of the fields is V gene, clone size, CDR3 length, D gene, J gene, CDR3 DNA, CDR3 protein. D genes are given only for firm matches. Clone size is stated in some rows and not others, as once, few, many or a class when expanded.

TRBV19	.	15	TRBD2	TRBJ2-7	TGTGCCAGTAGTATCGGGGGGGGACCTGCCTACGAGCAGTACTTC	CASSIGGGPAYEQYF
TRBV11-2	.	12	TRBD1	TRBJ2-7	TGTGCCAGCAGGTTACAGGGGTACGAGCAGTACTTC	CASRLQGYEQYF
TRBV30	.	13	.	TRBJ1-1	TGTGCCTGGAGTGTACCCCCCCAGGGATCAGCTTTCTTT	CAWSVPPQGSAFF
TRBV7-9	.	14	.	TRBJ2-7	TGTGCCAGCAGCGCTTCCGGGACGGCTTACGAGCAGTACTTC	CASSASGTAYEQYF
TRBV10-2	.	13	.	TRBJ2-7	TGCGCCAGCGGAAGGACACCACGAGGTGAGCAGTACTTC	CASGRTPRGEQYF
TRBV28	once	17	TRBD1	TRBJ1-2	TGTGCCAGCCACCCTACAGGGGGCTCGGATTCCAACTATGGCTACACCTTC	CASHPTGGSDSNYGYTF
TRBV28	.	10	.	TRBJ2-1	TGTGCCAGCAGTTTGACTGAGCAGTTCTTC	CASSLTEQFF
TRBV11-1	.	16	.	TRBJ1-4	TGTGCCAGCAGCGAACTCGGCATTGCAACTAATGAAAAACTGTTTTTT	CASSELGIATNEKLFF
TRBV4-3	.	17	.	TRBJ1-4	TGCGCCAGCAGCCTCAACGGGGGGGGTGCAACTAATGAAAAACTGTTTTTT	CASSLNGGGATNEKLFF
TRBV11-2	.	17	TRBD1	TRBJ1-6	TGTGCCAGCAGCCCCGCGACAGGGGTCCCCTGGAATTCACCCCTCCACTTT	CASSPATGVPWNSPLHF
TRBV28	.	11	.	TRBJ1-4	TGTGCCAGCAGGTTAAATGAAAAACTGTTTTTT	CASRLNEKLFF
TRBV24-1	.	17	.	TRBJ1-6	TGTGCCACCAGTGATTTTGCAGGTAGCTCCTATAATTCACCCCTCCACTTT	CATSDFAGSSYNSPLHF
TRBV12-3/TRBV12-4	.	13	.	TRBJ1-2	TGTGCCAGCAGTTTATTAGCGGGCTATGGCTACACCTTC	CASSLLAGYGYTF
TRBV10-3	.	16	TRBD1	TRBJ1-6	TGTGCCATCAGTAGACAGGGGGAGAGTTATAATTCACCCCTCCACTTT	CAISRQGESYNSPLHF
TRBV10-3	.	13	.	TRBJ2-1	TGTGCCATAAGCCGGGACTGGAACAATGAGCAGTTCTTC	CAISRDWNNEQFF
TRBV3-1/TRBV3-2	.	15	.	TRBJ1-1	TGTGCCAGCAGCCAGGGGGCCCCCATGAACACTGAAGCTTTCTTT	CASSQGAPMNTEAFF
TRBV14	few	14	.	TRBJ1-1	TGTGCCAGCAGCCAAGTTTATGGAGCTGCTGAAGCTTTCTTT	CASSQVYGAAEAFF
TRBV19	once	15	.	TRBJ1-4	TGTGCCAGTAGTATGGGAGGAAGTTGGAATGAAAAACTGTTTTTT	CASSMGGSWNEKLFF
TRBV13	.	16	.	TRBJ2-3	TGTGCCAGCAGCTCCCGGACCACAAGTTTCACAGATACGCAGTATTTT	CASSSRTTSFTDTQYF
TRBV19	.	16	TRBD1	TRBJ2-7	TGTGCCAGTAGTATGGGGACAGGGGGCTTCTTCTACGAGCAGTACTTC	CASSMGTGGFFYEQYF